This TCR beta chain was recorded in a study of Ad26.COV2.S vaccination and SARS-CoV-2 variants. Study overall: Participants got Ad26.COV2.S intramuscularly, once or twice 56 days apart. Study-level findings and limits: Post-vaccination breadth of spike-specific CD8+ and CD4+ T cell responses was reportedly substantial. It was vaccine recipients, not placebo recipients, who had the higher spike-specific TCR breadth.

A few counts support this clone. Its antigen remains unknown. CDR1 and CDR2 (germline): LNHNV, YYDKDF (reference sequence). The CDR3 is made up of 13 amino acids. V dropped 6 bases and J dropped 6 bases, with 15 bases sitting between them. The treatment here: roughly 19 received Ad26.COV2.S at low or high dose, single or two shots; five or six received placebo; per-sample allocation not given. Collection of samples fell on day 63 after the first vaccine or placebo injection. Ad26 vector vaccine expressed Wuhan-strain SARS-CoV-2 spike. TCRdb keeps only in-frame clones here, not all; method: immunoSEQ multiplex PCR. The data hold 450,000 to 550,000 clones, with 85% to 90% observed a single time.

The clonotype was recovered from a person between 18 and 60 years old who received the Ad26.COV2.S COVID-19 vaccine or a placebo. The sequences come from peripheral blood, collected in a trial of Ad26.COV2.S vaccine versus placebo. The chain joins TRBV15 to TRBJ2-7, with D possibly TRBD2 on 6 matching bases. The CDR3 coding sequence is TGTGCCACCAGTACCCCGGGAGTTCCCGAGCAGTACGTC. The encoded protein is CATSTPGVPEQYV.